This T cell receptor beta chain appears in the sequencing data of a study of Graves' ophthalmopathy and Graves' hyperthyroidism. The study's findings and limits: Blood repertoires reportedly contained most expanded thyroid clonotypes above 0.001 frequency.

This clonotype occurred many times. Its target is not known. The CDR3 length is 14 residues. Per the germline V gene, CDR1 is MNHEY and CDR2 is SVGEGT. V was pared by 2 bases and J by 3 bases, with 8 bases between. Scientists amplified the TCR beta CDR3 regions from RNA transcripts. HTBI primers served in a first-round RT-PCR, which a second-round multiplex PCR followed. TCRdb ran MiXCR on the multiplex PCR reads and lists one entry per CDR3 protein. The sample has about 58,000 distinct CDR3 sequences, less than 65% seen once. The chain employs TRBV6-2 or TRBV6-3 and TRBJ1-5; D is uncertain. This clonotype was obtained from an adult woman with Graves' ophthalmopathy. Sequencing input: peripheral blood. CDR3 DNA sequence: TGTGCCAGCAGTTACCTAGACAACAATCAGCCCCAGCATTTT. This codes for CASSYLDNNQPQHF.